This T cell receptor (beta chain) originates from a study of blood T cell repertoires in COVID-19. The protocol was immunoSEQ multiplex PCR, while the TCRdb copy is restricted to in-frame clones and leaves out a portion. This sample has approximately 130,000 clones, with around 83% found just once. Those enrolled, adults aged about 18 to 89 years, came from fewer than 25 US areas. Germline lookup yields CDR1 MNHEY and CDR2 SMNVEV (reference sequence). CDR3 size: 15 residues. Unmatched junction bases numbered 4, after V lost 5 bases and J lost 3 bases. The sequence came from a man younger than 40 who had recovered from COVID-19. This chain joins TRBV27 and TRBJ2-7; 13 nucleotides agree with TRBD2. Source material: PBMCs or T cells enriched from blood (not recorded which). The CDR3 bases are TGTGCCAGCAGTCGGACTAGCGGGAGTTACTACGAGCAGTACTTC. Amino acid sequence: CASSRTSGSYYEQYF.